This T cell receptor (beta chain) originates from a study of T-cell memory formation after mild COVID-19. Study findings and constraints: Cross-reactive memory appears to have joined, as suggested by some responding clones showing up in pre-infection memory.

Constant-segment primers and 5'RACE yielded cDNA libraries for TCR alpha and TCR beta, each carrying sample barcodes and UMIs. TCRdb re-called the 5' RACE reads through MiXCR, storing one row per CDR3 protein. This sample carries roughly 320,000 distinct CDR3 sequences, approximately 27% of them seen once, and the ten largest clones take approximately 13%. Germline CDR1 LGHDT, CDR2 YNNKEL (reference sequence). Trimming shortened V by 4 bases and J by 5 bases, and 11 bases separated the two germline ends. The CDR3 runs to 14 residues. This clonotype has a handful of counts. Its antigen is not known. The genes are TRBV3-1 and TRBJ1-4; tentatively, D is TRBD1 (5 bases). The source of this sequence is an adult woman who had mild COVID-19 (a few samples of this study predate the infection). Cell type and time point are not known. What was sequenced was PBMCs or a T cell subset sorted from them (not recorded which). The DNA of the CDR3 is TGTGCCAGCAGCCCGGGACGGGGAAATGAAAAACTGTTTTTT. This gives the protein CASSPGRGNEKLFF.